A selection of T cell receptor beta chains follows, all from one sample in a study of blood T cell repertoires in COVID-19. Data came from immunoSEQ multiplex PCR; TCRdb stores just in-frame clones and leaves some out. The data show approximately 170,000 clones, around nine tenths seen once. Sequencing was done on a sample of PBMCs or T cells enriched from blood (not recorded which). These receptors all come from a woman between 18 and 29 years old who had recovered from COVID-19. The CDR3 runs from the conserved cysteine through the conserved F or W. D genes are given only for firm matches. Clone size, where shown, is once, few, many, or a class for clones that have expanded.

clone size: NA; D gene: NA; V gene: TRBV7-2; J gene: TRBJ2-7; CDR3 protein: CASSLVFREQYF; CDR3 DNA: TGTGCCAGCAGCTTAGTTTTTCGCGAGCAGTACTTC
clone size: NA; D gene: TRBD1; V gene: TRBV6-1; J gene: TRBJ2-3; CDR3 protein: CASSETRRGFGGDTQYF; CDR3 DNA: TGTGCCAGCAGTGAAACTCGCAGGGGGTTTGGGGGAGATACGCAGTATTTT
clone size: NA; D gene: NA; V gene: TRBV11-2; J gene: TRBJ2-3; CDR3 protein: CASSPSGSSTDTQYF; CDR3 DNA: TGTGCCAGCAGCCCCAGTGGCTCTAGCACAGATACGCAGTATTTT
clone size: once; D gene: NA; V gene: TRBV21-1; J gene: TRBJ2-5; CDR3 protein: CASSIRPAGQAGQGETQYF; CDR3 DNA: TGTGCCAGCAGCATCCGACCAGCGGGCCAAGCGGGACAGGGAGAGACCCAGTACTTC
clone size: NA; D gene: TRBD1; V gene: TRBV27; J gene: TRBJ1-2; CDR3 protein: CASSFQGAARYGYTF; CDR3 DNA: TGTGCCAGCAGTTTTCAGGGGGCGGCTCGGTATGGCTACACCTTC
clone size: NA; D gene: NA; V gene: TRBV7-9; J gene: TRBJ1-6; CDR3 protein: CASSPVGGINSPLHF; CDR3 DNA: TGTGCCAGCAGCCCCGTCGGGGGTATTAATTCACCCCTCCACTTT
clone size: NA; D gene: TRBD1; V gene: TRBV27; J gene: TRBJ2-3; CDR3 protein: CASSLSGTGATDTQYF; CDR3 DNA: TGTGCCAGCAGTTTATCCGGGACAGGGGCCACAGATACGCAGTATTTT
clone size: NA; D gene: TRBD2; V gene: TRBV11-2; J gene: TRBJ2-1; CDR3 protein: CASSLAGGGNEQFF; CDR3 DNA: TGTGCCAGCAGCTTAGCGGGAGGGGGCAATGAGCAGTTCTTC
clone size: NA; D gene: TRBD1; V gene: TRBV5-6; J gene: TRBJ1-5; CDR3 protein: CASSRQGAAQPQHF; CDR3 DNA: TGTGCCAGCAGCCGACAGGGGGCAGCTCAGCCCCAGCATTTT
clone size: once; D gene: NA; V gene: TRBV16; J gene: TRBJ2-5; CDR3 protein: CASSQEGRETQYF; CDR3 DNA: TGTGCCAGCAGCCAGGAGGGCCGTGAGACCCAGTACTTC
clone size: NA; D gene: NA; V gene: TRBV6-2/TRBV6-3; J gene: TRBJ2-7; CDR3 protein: CASSGTETYEQYF; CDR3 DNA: TGTGCCAGCAGCGGGACTGAAACCTACGAGCAGTACTTC
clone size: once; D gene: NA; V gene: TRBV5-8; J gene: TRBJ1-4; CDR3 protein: CASSMDGRTEKLFF; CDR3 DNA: TGTGCCAGCAGCATGGACGGGAGGACTGAAAAACTGTTTTTT
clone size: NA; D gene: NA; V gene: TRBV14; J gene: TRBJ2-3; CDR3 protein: CASSQDRQVITDTQYF; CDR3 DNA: TGTGCCAGCAGCCAAGATCGACAGGTTATCACAGATACGCAGTATTTT
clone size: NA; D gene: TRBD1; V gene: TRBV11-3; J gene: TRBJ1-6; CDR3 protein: CASSPTGRSYNSPLHF; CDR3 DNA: TGTGCCAGCAGCCCGACAGGGAGGTCCTATAATTCACCCCTCCACTTT
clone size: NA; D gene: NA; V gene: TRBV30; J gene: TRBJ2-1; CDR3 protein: CAWGAGLNEQFF; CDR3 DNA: TGTGCCTGGGGTGCTGGGCTCAATGAGCAGTTCTTC
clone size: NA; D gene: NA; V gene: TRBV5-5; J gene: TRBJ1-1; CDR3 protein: CASSFGREAFF; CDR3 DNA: TGTGCCAGCAGCTTTGGCAGAGAAGCTTTCTTT
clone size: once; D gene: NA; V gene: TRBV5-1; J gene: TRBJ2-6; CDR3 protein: CASSLLSGANVLTF; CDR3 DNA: TGCGCCAGCAGCCTTCTCTCTGGGGCCAACGTCCTGACTTTC
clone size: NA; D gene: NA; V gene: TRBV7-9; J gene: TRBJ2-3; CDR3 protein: CASSLGRIGTDTQYF; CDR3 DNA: TGTGCCAGCAGCTTAGGCAGGATCGGCACAGATACGCAGTATTTT